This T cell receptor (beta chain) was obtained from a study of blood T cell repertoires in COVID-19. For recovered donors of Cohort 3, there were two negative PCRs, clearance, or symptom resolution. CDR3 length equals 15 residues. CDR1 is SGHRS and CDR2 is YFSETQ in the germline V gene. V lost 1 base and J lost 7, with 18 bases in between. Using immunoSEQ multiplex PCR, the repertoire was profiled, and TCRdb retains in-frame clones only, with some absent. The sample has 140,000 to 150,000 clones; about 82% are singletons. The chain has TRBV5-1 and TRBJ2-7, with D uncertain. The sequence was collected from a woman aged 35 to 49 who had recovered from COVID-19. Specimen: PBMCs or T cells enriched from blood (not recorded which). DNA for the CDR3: TGCGCCAGCAGCTTGACTATGCCAGATCTCACGGAGCAGTACTTC. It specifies CASSLTMPDLTEQYF.